One and the same sample provided the 14 T cell receptor beta chains below, sequenced in a study of cytomegalovirus exposure and HLA in healthy donors. 60 Vbeta and 13 Jbeta primers were used in PCR. This table comes from immunoSEQ multiplex PCR, and its TCRdb copy is limited to in-frame clones, with some not included. The sample shows 100,000 to 150,000 clones, 70% to 80% of them seen only once. Material: PBMCs. These receptors all stem from a man aged 35 to 55 in good health and CMV-seronegative.

The rearrangement uses TRBV27 and TRBJ2-7; a possible D gene is TRBD1 (6 bases). V was pared by 5 bases and J by 2 bases, with 16 bases between. Germline V gives CDR1 MNHEY, CDR2 SMNVEV (reference sequence). The CDR3 runs 15 residues. The CDR3 bases are TGTGCCAGCAGTCCCTACAGGGAAAACACCTACGAGCAGTACTTC. It codes for CASSPYRENTYEQYF.

The chain carries TRBV5-6 and TRBJ1-2; the match to TRBD1 covers 8 bases. Germline V lookup: CDR1 SGHDT, CDR2 YYEEEE. Trimming removed 0 bases from V and 4 bases from J; junction bases left unmatched: 5. CDR3 length: 15 amino acids. As DNA, the CDR3 is TGTGCCAGCAGCTTGGCGGACAGGGCGCCCTATGGCTACACCTTC. This translates into CASSLADRAPYGYTF.

The gene calls are TRBV7-9 and TRBJ1-2; D may be TRBD1 (6 bases). CDR1 and CDR2 (germline): SEHNR, FQNEAQ (reference sequence). The CDR3 sequence is 16 residues long. Trimming left V 7 bases short and J 3 bases short, with 21 bases between. The CDR3 reads CASTNPTGRRDYGYTF. The CDR3 DNA sequence: TGTGCCAGCACCAATCCCACAGGGAGACGAGACTATGGCTACACCTTC.

Details on this clone: At one end, the junction sequence differs from germline, possibly due to a read error. The sample contains more than one DNA sequence encoding this CDR3. J is TRBJ2-7 and V is TRBV5-6; no definite D call. Germline CDR1 reads SGHDT; CDR2 reads YYEEEE. The CDR3 totals 13 residues. The CDR3 loop is CASSLRESYEQYF. The CDR3 nucleotides read TGTGCCAGTAGCTTGAGAGAATCCTACGAGCAGTACTTC.

The chain employs TRBV4-1 and TRBJ2-3; TRBD2 agrees at 8 bases. V lost 1 base to trimming and J lost 3 bases; unmatched junction nucleotides: 12. Looked up from germline, CDR1 is MGHRA and CDR2 is YSYEKL. The CDR3 loop spans 18 amino acids. The CDR3 loop reads CASSQGPFGRDVTDTQYF. CDR3 DNA: TGCGCCAGCAGCCAAGGGCCCTTCGGGAGGGATGTTACAGATACGCAGTATTTT.

This clone was detected a few times. One base separates it from a far larger clone, so it is likely a read error. The sample has other DNA sequences that encode this CDR3 too. The chain carries TRBV4-3 and TRBJ1-5; no reliable D call. Germline lookup yields CDR1 LGHNA and CDR2 YSLEER. The CDR3 extends over 15 amino acids. The CDR3 sequence: CASSQDVGSNQPQHF. The CDR3 DNA reads as TGCGCCAGCAGCCAAGATGTCGGTAGCAATCAGCCCCAGCATTTC.

A few counts support this clone. This chain links TRBV2 with TRBJ2-3, with no clear D. Germline-derived CDR1 and CDR2 are SNHLY and FYNNEI. This CDR3 is 12 amino acids long. The germline V and J ends were trimmed by 7 bases and 5 bases, with 10 bases remaining between them. DNA of the CDR3: TGTGCCAGCAAAACCCAGGTAGATACGCAGTATTTT. Its protein is CASKTQVDTQYF.

The V gene is TRBV7-7, the J gene TRBJ2-2; 7 positions agree with TRBD2. CDR1 is SSHAT, CDR2 FNYEAQ, per germline (reference sequence). The V and J ends lost 1 base and 3 bases, in that order; junction bases with no gene match: 5. The CDR3 has 16 amino acids. This CDR3 is CASSLGRGDYTGELFF. Written as DNA, the CDR3 is TGTGCCAGCAGCTTAGGACGGGGGGATTACACCGGGGAGCTGTTTTTT. The full variable domain, its missing parts supplied by reference TRBV7-7 and TRBJ2-2, is GAGVSQSPRYKVTKRGQDVTLRCDPISSHATLYWYQQALGQGPEFLTYFNYEAQPDKSGLPSDRFSAERPEGSISTLTIQRTEQRDSAMYRCASSLGRGDYTGELFFGEGSRLTVL.

The V gene is TRBV7-2, the J gene TRBJ1-6, with D tentatively TRBD1 (6 bases). The V gene's germline CDR1 is SGHTA and CDR2 FQGNSA. CDR3 length: 14 amino acids. The germline V and J ends were trimmed by 5 bases and 10 bases, with 15 bases remaining between them. For the CDR3, the DNA is TGTGCCAGCAGCCTACAGGGTATTGGATCACCCCTCCACTTT. Translating gives CASSLQGIGSPLHF. The variable domain in full, with the rest retrieved from reference TRBV7-2 and TRBJ1-6, is GAGVSQSPSNKVTEKGKDVELRCDPISGHTALYWYRQSLGQGLEFLIYFQGNSAPDKSGLPSDRFSAERTGGSVSTLTIQRTQQEDSAVYLCASSLQGIGSPLHFGNGTRLTVT.

The chain employs TRBV5-6 and TRBJ1-1; possible D gene TRBD1, 5 bases. CDR1 is SGHDT and CDR2 is YYEEEE in the germline V gene. This CDR3 is built from 14 residues. V lost 1 base and J lost 6, with 13 bases in between. The CDR3 region has the DNA TGTGCCAGCAGCTTGAGACAGCCGGGGGCTGAAGCTTTCTTT. Residues: CASSLRQPGAEAFF. Full variable domain (rest looked up from reference TRBV5-6 and TRBJ1-1): DAGVTQSPTHLIKTRGQQVTLRCSPKSGHDTVSWYQQALGQGPQFIFQYYEEEERQRGNFPDRFSGHQFPNYSSELNVNALLLGDSALYLCASSLRQPGAEAFFGQGTRLTVV.

J is TRBJ2-7 and V is TRBV4-2; perhaps TRBD1 as D (5 bases). V was shortened by 1 base and J by 0 bases, with 13 bases between the two germline ends. Germline V gene data show CDR1 as LGHNA and CDR2 as YNFKEQ. CDR3 length: 16 residues. The CDR3 bases are TGTGCCAGCAGCCAAGGAGGCAGGGATTCCTCCTACGAGCAGTACTTC. Its translation: CASSQGGRDSSYEQYF.

This chain connects TRBV7-2 to TRBJ1-4; D is perhaps TRBD1 (5 bases). From germline, CDR1 is SGHTA and CDR2 FQGNSA. Trimming pared 3 bases from V and 4 bases from J, leaving 9 bases between. The CDR3 has 14 amino acids. CDR3 sequence reads: CASSLGQFNEKLFF. CDR3 nucleotide sequence: TGTGCCAGCAGCTTGGGGCAGTTTAATGAAAAACTGTTTTTT.

V and J are TRBV29-1 and TRBJ1-2, with 7 bases matching TRBD1. Germline CDR1 is SQVTM and CDR2 is ANQGSEA. Germline trimming cut 7 bases from V and 8 bases from J; bases unmatched to any gene: 10. The CDR3 spans 12 residues. CDR3 nucleotide sequence: TGCAGCGGCGATGCAGGGGGGCGAGGCTACACCTTC. Protein sequence: CSGDAGGRGYTF. Full variable domain (rest looked up from reference TRBV29-1 and TRBJ1-2): SAVISQKPSRDICQRGTSLTIQCQVDSQVTMMFWYRQQPGQSLTLIATANQGSEATYESGFVIDKFPISRPNLTFSTLTVSNMSPEDSSIYLCSGDAGGRGYTFGSGTRLTVV.

The genes are TRBV27 and TRBJ2-7; TRBD2 agrees at 9 bases. Germline CDR1 MNHEY, CDR2 SMNVEV (reference sequence). This CDR3 contains 16 residues. Trimming at V came to 3 bases and at J to 0 bases, leaving 6 bases not matched to a gene. Written as DNA, the CDR3 is TGTGCCAGCAGTTTCCGCGGGGGGGAACTCTCCTACGAGCAGTACTTC. It translates to CASSFRGGELSYEQYF.